Included here is one TCR beta chain sequence, with context. Measured with immunoSEQ multiplex PCR; TCRdb has only the in-frame clones, and not every one. The table shows fewer than 130,000 clones, with 65% to 85% occurring only once. These data come from a study of T cell responses to AZD1222 COVID-19 vaccine. V shed 7 bases and J shed 0 bases, with 17 bases lying between them. Per germline, CDR1 SGHRS and CDR2 YFSETQ. CDR3 length: 17 amino acids. The chain carries TRBV5-1 and TRBJ2-6; D assignment may be TRBD1 or TRBD2 (6 bases each). The receptor's source is an adult in good health. The specimen comprised peripheral blood, sampled on day 0 of AZD1222 vaccination. Here the CDR3 DNA reads TGCGCCAGCGCCCGCCGGGGGCTAGTCTCTGGGGCCAACGTCCTGACTTTC. Its translation is CASARRGLVSGANVLTF.